These T cell receptor beta chains were read from a single sample in a study of response to subunit inactivated influenza vaccine. One entry per CDR3 protein results from TCRdb running MiXCR on the RT-PCR reads. Found here are hundreds of thousands of distinct CDR3 sequences, 14% of them singletons; the top ten hold about 7.6%. The sequences come from PBMCs from blood, collected 14 days before vaccination. These receptors all come from a middle-aged man who received an inactivated influenza vaccine. Each CDR3 is given with its conserved first and last residue. Each record gives: CDR3 DNA, CDR3 protein, D gene, V gene, J gene, clone size. The D gene is left open where the match is weak. Clone size is stated in some rows and not others, as once, few, many or a class when expanded.

TGTGCCAGCAGTTTAGGCAGGGGGACGATTGATGGCTACACCTTC,CASSLGRGTIDGYTF,TRBD1,TRBV12-3/TRBV12-4,TRBJ1-2,many
TGTGCCAGCTCACCACCGTCGGGAGTCCACAATGAGCAGTTCTTC,CASSPPSGVHNEQFF,.,TRBV18,TRBJ2-1,few
TGTGCCAGCAGCGACTATCTAGCGGGAGCCTACAATGAGCAGTTCTTC,CASSDYLAGAYNEQFF,TRBD2,TRBV11-2,TRBJ2-1,few
TGCGCCAGCAGCCAGGGGGCGTTAGCCGGGGCCAACGTCCTGACTTTC,CASSQGALAGANVLTF,.,TRBV4-1,TRBJ2-6,.
TGTGCCATCAGTGAGTCGAGCGTCCGGAACCAGCCCCAGCATTTT,CAISESSVRNQPQHF,.,TRBV10-3,TRBJ1-5,.
TGTGCCAGCAGCGCCGGACAGGGAATGAAGACCCGCGAGCAGTACTTC,CASSAGQGMKTREQYF,TRBD1,TRBV7-9,TRBJ2-7,few
TGTGCCAGCGGGGGACTAGCGGGCTACTACAATGAGCAGTTCTTC,CASGGLAGYYNEQFF,TRBD2,TRBV27,TRBJ2-1,many
TGTGCCAGCAGCCGCAGACGGGGGGGACTATACAAGGACGCCTACAATGAGCAGTTCTTC,CASSRRRGGLYKDAYNEQFF,TRBD2,TRBV11-1,TRBJ2-1,many
TGTGCCAGCAGCCAACAGGGGACGAACACCGGGGAGCTGTTTTTT,CASSQQGTNTGELFF,TRBD1,TRBV7-2,TRBJ2-2,.
TGTGCCAGCAGCCCGACAGGGGGAGTTGGAAACACCATATATTTT,CASSPTGGVGNTIYF,TRBD1,TRBV12-3/TRBV12-4,TRBJ1-3,.
TGTGCCAGCAGTTTATTGGGGGCGAGGGAGCAGTACTTC,CASSLLGAREQYF,.,TRBV27,TRBJ2-7,.
TGCGCCAGCAGCCAATGGGGGCACTCTGGGGCCAACGTCCTGACTTTC,CASSQWGHSGANVLTF,.,TRBV4-3,TRBJ2-6,.
TGTGCCAGCAGTTACTCACCCGGGACAGCCGACACTGAAGCTTTCTTT,CASSYSPGTADTEAFF,TRBD1,TRBV6-5,TRBJ1-1,.
TGTGCCAGCTCACCTTCCGACAGGACTCACTATGGCTACACCTTC,CASSPSDRTHYGYTF,.,TRBV18,TRBJ1-2,once
TGTGCCAGCAGCCCCGGGGGCGGGGGCCGCACAGATACGCAGTATTTT,CASSPGGGGRTDTQYF,.,TRBV7-2,TRBJ2-3,few
TGTGCCAGCAGCTTACTAGCGGGAGGGGATTACGAGCAGTACTTC,CASSLLAGGDYEQYF,TRBD2,TRBV7-3,TRBJ2-7,.
TGCGCCAGCAGCCAAGATATGAGCGGGGGGGCCTATGAGCAGTTCTTC,CASSQDMSGGAYEQFF,TRBD2,TRBV4-1,TRBJ2-1,.
TGCAGCGCTGGACAGGGGGCTACTAGCACAGATACGCAGTATTTT,CSAGQGATSTDTQYF,TRBD1,TRBV29-1,TRBJ2-3,.
TGTGCCAGCAGTTTAGTTCCAGCGGGAGGCCCCTACGAGCAGTACTTC,CASSLVPAGGPYEQYF,TRBD2,TRBV12-3/TRBV12-4,TRBJ2-7,.
TGTGCCAGCGCGTCCCGCGACACAGCCTACAATGAGCAGTTCTTC,CASASRDTAYNEQFF,.,TRBV6-2/TRBV6-3,TRBJ2-1,.
TGTGCCAGCAGCCACGAAGGACGGTACAATGAAAAACTGTTTTTT,CASSHEGRYNEKLFF,.,TRBV4-2,TRBJ1-4,.
TGTGCCAGCAGCGCGGACAGGGGGTCCCACGAGCAGTACTTC,CASSADRGSHEQYF,TRBD1,TRBV9,TRBJ2-7,.
TGTGCCAGCAGCTTAGTCGTCAGAGTCCCCGGGGAGCTGTTTTTT,CASSLVVRVPGELFF,.,TRBV7-2,TRBJ2-2,many
TGTGCCAGCAGTGAGTCGGGCAAGGCGGACGAGACCCAGTACTTC,CASSESGKADETQYF,.,TRBV25-1,TRBJ2-5,few
TGTGCCAGCAGCCAGCCAGGGCCCTACCACGGACTGTTTTTT,CASSQPGPYHGLFF,.,TRBV11-2,TRBJ1-4,few
TGTGCCAGCAGCCTCCGCCTGGACGGAGGAAACACCATATATTTT,CASSLRLDGGNTIYF,.,TRBV6-1,TRBJ1-3,few
TGTGCCAGCAGCGTATTCGGCGTTACGAGAGGCACAGATACGCAGTATTTT,CASSVFGVTRGTDTQYF,.,TRBV9,TRBJ2-3,few
TGCGCCAGCAGCCAAGACCAGACAGGCTGGGTCCCCTTTATCTTC,CASSQDQTGWVPFIF,.,TRBV4-1,TRBJ2-7,few
TGTACCAGCAGTCTAGGGGGGGGTAGTAGCAATCAGCCCCAGCATTTT,CTSSLGGGSSNQPQHF,.,TRBV12-3/TRBV12-4,TRBJ1-5,once
TGCGCCAGCAGCTTAACCGGACGCCAGCCAGATACGCAGTATTTT,CASSLTGRQPDTQYF,.,TRBV5-1,TRBJ2-3,.
TGTGCCAGCACCCCCTTCAGGAGCGGCGGGGAGCTGTTTTTT,CASTPFRSGGELFF,.,TRBV6-1,TRBJ2-2,many
TGTGCCAGCAGCTTAGAAGTCAGGGGGCAGGCGTACTTC,CASSLEVRGQAYF,TRBD1,TRBV7-6,TRBJ2-7,.
TGCAGCGTTGAAGGACTAGCGGGGGGGCCTACCTACAATGAGCAGTTCTTC,CSVEGLAGGPTYNEQFF,TRBD2,TRBV29-1,TRBJ2-1,few
TGTGCCAGCAGCTTAGATCGCGGGAACTCCTACGAGCAGTACTTC,CASSLDRGNSYEQYF,.,TRBV11-3,TRBJ2-7,few
TGTGCCAGCAGTTCTACAGTGGTACGTTCCGCTTTCTTT,CASSSTVVRSAFF,.,TRBV12-3/TRBV12-4,TRBJ1-1,.
TGTGCCATCAGTGAGGATCCCCTAAGCTTTGGGCAGTACTTC,CAISEDPLSFGQYF,.,TRBV10-3,TRBJ2-7,few
TGCAGTGCTATCCCATTAACGGGCTCCTACAATGAGCAGTTCTTC,CSAIPLTGSYNEQFF,.,TRBV20-1,TRBJ2-1,.
TGCGCCAGCCGCCAAGGGAGGGGGCGGACTGAAGCTTTCTTT,CASRQGRGRTEAFF,TRBD1,TRBV4-3,TRBJ1-1,once
TGTGCCAGCAGTGTGCACGGTGCTAACTATGGCTACACCTTC,CASSVHGANYGYTF,.,TRBV6-1,TRBJ1-2,few
TGTGCCAGCAGACCAGGGAGCGTTCCATACAATGAGCAGTTCTTC,CASRPGSVPYNEQFF,.,TRBV12-3/TRBV12-4,TRBJ2-1,few
TGCGCCAGCAGCTTGGCCGGGGGCTGGGAAGAGACCCAGTACTTC,CASSLAGGWEETQYF,.,TRBV5-1,TRBJ2-5,.
TGTGCCAGCAGCGCTCACTCGCGGGAGCCCACAGATACGCAGTATTTT,CASSAHSREPTDTQYF,TRBD2,TRBV9,TRBJ2-3,few
TGTGCCAGCAGCTTAAATAGGAAGGGATGGACGAACACTGAAGCTTTCTTT,CASSLNRKGWTNTEAFF,.,TRBV7-6,TRBJ1-1,few
TGCAGCGTTGGAAGCGGGGACACCGGGGAGCTGTTTTTT,CSVGSGDTGELFF,TRBD2,TRBV29-1,TRBJ2-2,.
TGTGCCAGCAGCCTGCAATCGCAGGGGGAAACTGAAGCTTTCTTT,CASSLQSQGETEAFF,TRBD1,TRBV4-2,TRBJ1-1,.
TGCGGGGCCAGGAACCGCTACGAGCAGTACTTC,CGARNRYEQYF,.,TRBV29-1,TRBJ2-7,few